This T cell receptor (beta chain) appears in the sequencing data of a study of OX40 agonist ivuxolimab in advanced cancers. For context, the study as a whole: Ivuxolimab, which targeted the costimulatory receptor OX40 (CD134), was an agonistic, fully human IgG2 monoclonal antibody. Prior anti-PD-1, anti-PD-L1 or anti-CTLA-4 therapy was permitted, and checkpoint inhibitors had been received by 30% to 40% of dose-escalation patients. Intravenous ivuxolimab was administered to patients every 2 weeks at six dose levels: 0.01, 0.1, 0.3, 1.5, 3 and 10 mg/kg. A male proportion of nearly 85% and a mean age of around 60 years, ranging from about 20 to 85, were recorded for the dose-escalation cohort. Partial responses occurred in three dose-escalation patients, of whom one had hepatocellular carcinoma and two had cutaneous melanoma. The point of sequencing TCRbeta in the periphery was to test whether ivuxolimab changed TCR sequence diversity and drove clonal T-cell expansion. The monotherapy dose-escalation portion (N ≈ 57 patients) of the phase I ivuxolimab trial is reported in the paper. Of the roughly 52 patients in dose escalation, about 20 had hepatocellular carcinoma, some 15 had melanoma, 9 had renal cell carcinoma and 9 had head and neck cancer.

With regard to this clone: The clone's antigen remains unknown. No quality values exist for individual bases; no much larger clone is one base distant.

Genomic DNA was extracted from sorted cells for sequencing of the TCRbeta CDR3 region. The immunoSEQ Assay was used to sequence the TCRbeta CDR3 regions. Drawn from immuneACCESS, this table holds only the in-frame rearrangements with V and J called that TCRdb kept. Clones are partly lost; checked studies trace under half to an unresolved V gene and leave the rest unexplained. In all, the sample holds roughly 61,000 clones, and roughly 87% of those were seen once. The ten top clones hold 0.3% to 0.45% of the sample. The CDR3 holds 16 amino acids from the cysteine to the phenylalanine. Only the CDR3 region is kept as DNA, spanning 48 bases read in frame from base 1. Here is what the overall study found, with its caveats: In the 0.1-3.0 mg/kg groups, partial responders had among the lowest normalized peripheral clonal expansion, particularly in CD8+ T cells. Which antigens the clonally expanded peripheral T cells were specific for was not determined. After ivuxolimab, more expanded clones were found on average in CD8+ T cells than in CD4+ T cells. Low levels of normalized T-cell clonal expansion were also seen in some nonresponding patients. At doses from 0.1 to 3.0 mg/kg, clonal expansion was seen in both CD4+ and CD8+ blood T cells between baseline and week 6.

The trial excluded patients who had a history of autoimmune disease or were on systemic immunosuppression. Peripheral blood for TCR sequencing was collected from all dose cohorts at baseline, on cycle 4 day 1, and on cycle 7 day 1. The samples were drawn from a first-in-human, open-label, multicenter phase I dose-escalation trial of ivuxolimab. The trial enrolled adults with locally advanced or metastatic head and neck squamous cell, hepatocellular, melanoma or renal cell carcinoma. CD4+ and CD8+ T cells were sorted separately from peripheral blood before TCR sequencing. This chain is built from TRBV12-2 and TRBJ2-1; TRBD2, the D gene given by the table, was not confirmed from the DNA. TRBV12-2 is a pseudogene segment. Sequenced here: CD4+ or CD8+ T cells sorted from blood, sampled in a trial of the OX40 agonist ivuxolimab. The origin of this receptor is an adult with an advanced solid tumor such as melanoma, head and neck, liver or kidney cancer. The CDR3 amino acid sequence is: CASRFLRGSSYNEQFF. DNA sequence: TGTGCAAGTCGCTTCCTTCGGGGGAGCTCCTACAATGAGCAGTTCTTC.